The sequence of this T cell receptor (beta chain) was determined in a study of shared clonotypes between healthy human individuals (dated by TCRdb to the early 2020s). Study-level background: Three men and a couple of women, aged 18 to 49 years, made up the cohort. Per donor, three plates each were used for CD4 naive and CD4 memory, two for CD8 naive, and one for CD8 memory. The study deeply sequenced blood TCR repertoires of roughly five healthy adults to estimate repertoire size and the extent of clonotype sharing between individuals. Different laboratories and diverse techniques were used to prepare libraries and sequence TCR repertoires, to increase sequencing depth and limit assay-specific biases. Leukapheresis yielded between about 0.94 and 9 billion PBMCs per donor. Overall study outcomes, separate from this receptor: Only blood was sampled, and tissue TCR repertoires likely differ from those in blood. The small number of donors limited the genetic and exposure-history diversity represented. Even with the large sequencing depth, rarefaction of the sorted-subset datasets indicated that sequencing was incomplete. Naive subsets generally had larger estimated clonotype richness than memory subsets did. When a few donors were compared, the shared fraction of clonotypes was approximately 5% for naive CD4, 3% to 4% for naive CD8, 2% to 2.5% for memory CD4, and less than 0.45% for memory CD8. Pairwise subsampling indicated that sequencing depth was expected to affect the degree of clonotype sharing among donors. Compared with non-shared clonotypes, clonotypes shared by all four sorted-subset donors had higher generation probabilities.

Using the deep immunoSEQ assay, TCR CDR3 regions were amplified from genomic DNA by multiplex PCR. Extracted genomic DNA from each cell subset was distributed evenly across all wells of several immunoSEQ 96-well plates, and each plate was treated as a replicate. Each replicate PCR for sorted subsets received approximately 200 ng genomic DNA, equal to tens of thousands of T cell genomes. Purified libraries were quantified with a Qubit 3.0 fluorometer, sized on a Bioanalyzer 2100, and re-quantified with the KAPA Library Quantification kit. Every immunoSEQ 96-well plate was sequenced on a dedicated single-read 150-cycle Illumina NextSeq 550 flow cell. Under the source paper's analysis protocol: Because only junctional sequences without quality scores were contained in the immunoSEQ output, filtering matching that applied to full-length reads could not be performed. Sequences were annotated with PyIR, a Python wrapper for IgBLAST v1.9, and V/J genes and CDR3 were assigned using IMGT germline references. Any read was removed if the V/J assignment was weak (E-value above 1e-6), the CDR3 was missing, or the read contained stop codons, out-of-frame junctions, or ambiguous translated residues. V3J clonotypes were defined as sequences sharing an identical inferred V gene, J gene, and CDR3 amino acid sequence. Percentage overlap between repertoires was calculated by dividing the number of shared unique clonotypes by the size of the smaller repertoire. Richness of each repertoire was evaluated using RTK rarefaction, the Chao1 estimator, and Recon v2.1 estimates of unobserved clonotypes. Generation probabilities were computed with OLGA for all TCRbeta clonotypes obtained by the gDNA method from a handful of donors. TCRdb re-hosts the immuneACCESS table, in-frame sequences only. Its copies lack some clones; in the studies checked, an unresolved V gene accounts for under half of them, and the cause for the rest is not known. From that table come the V and J calls and clone size; the DNA was used to work out D and trimming. A total of under 2,500,000 clones appear in this sample, approximately 96% of them only once. The top ten clonotypes cover 0.13% of the sample.

A word on this clone: The antigen it recognizes is unknown. No per-base quality is available; no much larger clone lies one base away.

Taken from cysteine to phenylalanine, the CDR3 has 16 residues. Only the CDR3 DNA stays, 48 bases, in frame from base 1. The V end loses 1 base and the J end loses 1 base, and a stretch of 12 bases separates them. The germline V gene provides CDR1 MGHRA and CDR2 YSYEKL. The donors were healthy, HIV-negative adults who had no recently reported acute infections or vaccinations. All donors were Caucasian adults living in Nashville, Tennessee, USA. CD4+ T cells were enriched by magnetic negative selection; naive cells were then positively selected on CD45RA, and the negative fraction formed the memory subset. After blood collection by leukapheresis, PBMCs were isolated using Ficoll-Histopaque density gradient centrifugation and then cryopreserved in the vapor phase of liquid nitrogen. Analytical flow cytometry was used to check the purity and quantity of every magnetically sorted T cell population. Genomic DNA was isolated from every sorted fraction and measured by UV absorbance on a Nanodrop 2000c.

The receptor chain draws on TRBV4-1 and TRBJ2-3, with TRBD2 tentatively as D gene (6 bases match). This receptor was identified in a man younger than 30 in good health. Sequencing used naive CD4+ T cells sorted from blood. The sample's cell subset or site label, in plain terms: CD45RA+ positively selected. In nucleotide form, the sequence is TGCGCCAGCAGCCAAGCTCTAGCGCCTGGCACAGATACGCAGTATTTT. The resulting protein is CASSQALAPGTDTQYF.